A single sample gave rise to the 18 T cell receptor beta chains below, sequenced in a study of cytomegalovirus exposure and HLA in healthy donors. Vbeta (60) and Jbeta (13) primers were used in the PCR. Profiled with immunoSEQ multiplex PCR; TCRdb holds only in-frame clones, not every one. Among some 100,000 clones listed, around three quarters were seen once. The sequenced sample was PBMCs. These receptors all stem from a woman aged 45-60 years in good health and CMV-seropositive.

For this clone: Germline and junction disagree at one end, which may indicate a read error. This sequence joins TRBV7-6 and TRBJ2-5; D unresolved. The CDR3 spans 13 residues. Germline CDR1 and CDR2: SGHVS and FNYEAQ. The DNA for the CDR3 is TGTGCCAGCAGCTTAGGTCTTCAAGAGGCCCAGTACTTC. It specifies CASSLGLQEAQYF.

The rearrangement uses TRBV18 and TRBJ2-7; D unresolved. The CDR3 is 13 amino acids. The germline V gene has CDR1 KGHSH and CDR2 LQKENI. Trimming took 2 bases from V and 1 from J, leaving 6 bases between them. The CDR3: CASSPAQSYEQYF. In DNA form, the CDR3 reads TGTGCCAGCTCACCAGCACAGTCCTACGAGCAGTACTTC.

CDR3 coding DNA: TGCGCCAGCAGCCAAGTCGGGGGGTTGAACGAGCAGTACTTC. Translating it yields CASSQVGGLNEQYF. The V and J genes are TRBV4-3 and TRBJ2-7, with 7 bases matching TRBD2. Losses at the gene ends were 1 base for V and 5 bases for J; bases not matched to a gene: 5. CDR1 and CDR2 (germline): LGHNA, YSLEER. The CDR3 contains 14 residues.

The chain joins TRBV7-6 to TRBJ2-2; 8 positions match TRBD1. With V trimmed by 5 bases and J by 2 bases, 13 bases remained unmatched. Germline V CDR1 and CDR2: SGHVS, FNYEAQ. The CDR3 has 18 residues. The CDR3, as DNA: TGTGCCAGCAGCCCACTTGAGCCAGGGGGCTTCAACACCGGGGAGCTGTTTTTT. Translation: CASSPLEPGGFNTGELFF.

About this clone: Distinct nucleotide sequences in the sample also encode this CDR3. V gene TRBV5-1 combines with J gene TRBJ2-1, with 7 bases fitting TRBD1. CDR3 length: 14 amino acids. Trimming cost V 0 bases and J 6 bases; bases outside gene matches: 3. Germline V gene data show CDR1 as SGHRS and CDR2 as YFSETQ. The DNA of the CDR3 is TGCGCCAGCAGCTTGGGGACAGGTCTCAATGAGCAGTTCTTC. Amino acid sequence: CASSLGTGLNEQFF. Variable domain in full (rest from reference TRBV5-1 and TRBJ2-1): KAGVTQTPRYLIKTRGQQVTLSCSPISGHRSVSWYQQTPGQGLQFLFEYFSETQRNKGNFPGRFSGRQFSNSRSEMNVSTLELGDSALYLCASSLGTGLNEQFFGPGTRLTVL.

The gene calls are TRBV18 and TRBJ2-1; the match to TRBD1 covers 9 bases. In germline, CDR1 is KGHSH, CDR2 LQKENI. Trimming at V came to 6 bases and at J to 5 bases, leaving 5 bases not matched to a gene. The length of the CDR3 is 14 residues. The DNA for the CDR3 is TGTGCCAGCTCCCCAGGGACAGGGCACAATGAGCAGTTCTTC. Translation gives CASSPGTGHNEQFF.

This clone was seen only a few times. The chain recombines TRBV7-6 with TRBJ1-6; weak D call: TRBD1 (5 bases). Deletions cut 6 bases from V and 9 bases from J, with 9 bases between. The CDR3 has 12 residues. Looked up from germline, CDR1 is SGHVS and CDR2 is FNYEAQ. The CDR3 region has the DNA TGTGCCAGCAGTCAGGGTAGTTCACCCCTCCACTTT. It is translated as CASSQGSSPLHF.

The rearrangement uses TRBV19 and TRBJ1-5; possibly TRBD1 for D (5 bases). CDR3 length equals 16 residues. V dropped 7 bases and J dropped 1 base, with 17 bases sitting between them. Germline loops: CDR1 LNHDA, CDR2 SQIVND (reference sequence). CDR3 in DNA: TGTGCCAGTACCCTCCGGGGGGGAGTAAGCAATCAGCCCCAGCATTTT. Amino acid sequence: CASTLRGGVSNQPQHF.

This clone was detected once. The rearrangement uses TRBV2 and TRBJ1-4; D call uncertain. The V gene's germline CDR1 is SNHLY and CDR2 FYNNEI. The CDR3 runs to 14 residues. Trimming stripped 7 bases from V and 0 bases from J, with 9 bases between. The CDR3 protein is CASTPEATNEKLFF. The CDR3 coding sequence is TGTGCCAGCACCCCAGAGGCAACTAATGAAAAACTGTTTTTT.

The chain couples TRBV7-9 to TRBJ2-1; maybe TRBD1 (6 bases). CDR1 is SEHNR, CDR2 FQNEAQ, per germline (reference sequence). This CDR3 spans 15 amino acids. V lost 5 bases and J 12 bases, leaving 23 bases between the germline ends. CDR3 DNA sequence: TGTGCCAGCAGCACTCGAGGGGGAGAAACAATGACGCAGTTCTTC. Translation: CASSTRGGETMTQFF.

This clone was observed a few times. V usage is TRBV2 and J usage is TRBJ2-1; D possibly corresponds to TRBD2 (6 bases). The CDR3 is 13 amino acids. V was clipped by 0 bases and J by 7 bases, with 7 bases between them. Germline lookup yields CDR1 SNHLY and CDR2 FYNNEI. The CDR3 is CASSEAGRNEQFF. CDR3 DNA sequence: TGTGCCAGCAGTGAAGCGGGGAGGAATGAGCAGTTCTTC.

This clone is a singleton in its sample. This sequence joins TRBV4-1 and TRBJ1-1; no definite D call. This CDR3 is built from 15 residues. Germline CDR1 and CDR2: MGHRA and YSYEKL. V shed 6 bases and J shed 1 base, with 15 bases lying between them. CDR3 protein: CASSSVLPRNTEAFF. CDR3 nucleotide sequence: TGCGCCAGCAGTTCAGTTTTGCCCAGGAACACTGAAGCTTTCTTT.

This clone was picked up one time. The genes are TRBV6-6 and TRBJ1-4; 9 bases are shared with TRBD1. Germline trimming cut 6 bases from V and 5 bases from J; bases unmatched to any gene: 1. Per germline, CDR1 MNHNY and CDR2 SVGAGI (reference sequence). The CDR3 loop spans 13 amino acids. DNA of the CDR3: TGTGCCAGCAGGACAGGGGGAAATGAAAAACTGTTTTTT. The encoded protein is CASRTGGNEKLFF.

This sequence joins TRBV6-6 and TRBJ2-7; a weak D match, TRBD2 (6 bases). This CDR3 is 14 amino acids long. The V end lost 4 bases, the J end lost 2 bases, and 12 bases lay between the germline ends. The germline V gene encodes CDR1 MNHNY and CDR2 SVGAGI (reference sequence). As DNA, the CDR3 is TGTGCCAGCAGTTCTCTAGGAGGGGCCTACGAGCAGTACTTC. Encoded protein: CASSSLGGAYEQYF.

DNA for the CDR3: TGTGCCAGCAGTAGGTGGGACAGACCGGATGAGCAGTACTTC. As protein: CASSRWDRPDEQYF. The rearrangement links TRBV11-2 to TRBJ2-7; TRBD1 matches at 7 bases. Germline trimming cut 6 bases from V and 7 bases from J; bases unmatched to any gene: 12. The CDR3 has 14 amino acids. Germline V gene sequence: CDR1 SGHAT, CDR2 FQNNGV. The variable domain in full, with the rest retrieved from reference TRBV11-2 and TRBJ2-7, is EAGVAQSPRYKIIEKRQSVAFWCNPISGHATLYWYQQILGQGPKLLIQFQNNGVVDDSQLPKDRFSAERLKGVDSTLKIQPAKLEDSAVYLCASSRWDRPDEQYFGPGTRLTVT.

The table lists this clone with a few counts. An end of the junction does not agree with germline; a read error may underlie this. V and J are TRBV7-9 and TRBJ2-7, with D perhaps TRBD2 (7 bases). Germline-derived CDR1 and CDR2 are SEHNR and FQNEAQ (reference sequence). The CDR3 is 16 amino acids. The CDR3 DNA follows: TGTTCCAGCAGCCCCATTGGGGGCGGGAGATCCTACGAGCAGTACTTC. Translation gives CSSSPIGGGRSYEQYF.

The chain recombines TRBV2 with TRBJ2-7; no firm D call. Looked up from germline, CDR1 is SNHLY and CDR2 is FYNNEI. V lost 1 base, J lost 6 bases, and 13 bases lay in between. The CDR3 extends over 14 amino acids. The CDR3 sequence: CASSEEFDLSEQYF. The CDR3 region has the DNA TGTGCCAGCAGTGAAGAGTTCGACTTAAGCGAGCAGTACTTC.

The rearrangement joins TRBV6-5 to TRBJ1-5; the D is unclear. Looked up from germline, CDR1 is MNHEY and CDR2 is SVGAGI. Trimming took off 0 bases at V and 2 bases at J, with 8 bases between the two ends. CDR3 length: 15 amino acids. The CDR3 spells CASSYSYGGNQPQHF. CDR3 bases: TGTGCCAGCAGTTACTCGTACGGGGGCAATCAGCCCCAGCATTTT.